One sample yielded the 20 T cell receptor beta chains listed below, sequenced in a study of CD8+ T cells in alopecia areata. Investigators isolated RNA and reverse transcribed it into cDNA to act as the sequencing template. Measured with immunoSEQ multiplex PCR; TCRdb has only the in-frame clones, and not every one. The sample carries some 180,000 clones, roughly 63% recorded once. This material consisted of CD4+ T cells sorted from blood, taken at week 0. These receptors originate from a human donor with alopecia areata.

This chain connects TRBV5-6 to TRBJ1-5; no clear D gene. Germline assignment: CDR1 SGHDT and CDR2 YYEEEE. CDR3 length equals 16 residues. V lost 1 base and J 3 bases, leaving 14 bases between the germline ends. The CDR3 region is CASSLHRGINNQPQHF. CDR3 DNA sequence: TGTGCCAGCAGCTTGCACCGCGGGATTAACAATCAGCCCCAGCATTTT.

This chain connects TRBV6-4 to TRBJ2-5, with 7 bases lining up with TRBD2. The J call is in doubt because the DNA end fits TRBJ2-7 better. There are 13 residues in the CDR3. Germline V gene data show CDR1 as MRHNA and CDR2 as SNTAGT. CDR3 residues: CASSPRGGREQYF. CDR3 DNA: TGTGCCAGCAGCCCACGGGGAGGGCGCGAGCAGTACTTC.

This clone was observed a single time. This chain joins TRBV30 and TRBJ1-2; possible D gene TRBD1, 5 bases. The CDR3 runs 13 residues. Germline loops: CDR1 GTSNPN, CDR2 SVGIG (reference sequence). Trimming took off 0 bases at V and 1 base at J, with 6 bases between the two ends. The CDR3 coding sequence is TGTGCCTGGAGTGTAGACAGTAACTATGGCTACACCTTC. Translating it yields CAWSVDSNYGYTF. Together with reference TRBV30 and TRBJ1-2, the CDR3 gives the full variable domain: SQTIHQWPATLVQPVGSPLSLECTVEGTSNPNLYWYRQAAGRGLQLLFYSVGIGQISSEVPQNLSASRPQDRQFILSSKKLLLSDSGFYLCAWSVDSNYGYTFGSGTRLTVV.

This rearrangement joins TRBV4-3 to TRBJ2-2; weak D call: TRBD1 (6 bases). The CDR3 runs to 17 residues. Trimming took 1 base from V and 0 from J, leaving 12 bases between them. CDR1 and CDR2 from the germline V gene are LGHNA and YSLEER. CDR3 sequence reads: CASSQGPRGANTGELFF. CDR3 coding DNA: TGCGCCAGCAGCCAAGGCCCCAGGGGAGCGAACACCGGGGAGCTGTTTTTT.

This clone was seen a single time. V usage is TRBV7-9 and J usage is TRBJ1-4; D possibly corresponds to TRBD1 (5 bases). The CDR3 spans 15 residues. V lost 8 bases to trimming and J lost 7 bases, with 20 bases between them. Germline CDR1 SEHNR, CDR2 FQNEAQ (reference sequence). The CDR3 reads CASRPGERGGEKLFF. DNA for the CDR3: TGTGCCAGCCGCCCCGGGGAGAGGGGTGGTGAAAAACTGTTTTTT.

The V call is TRBV2, the J call TRBJ1-6; the D gene is possibly TRBD1 (6 bases). Trimming stripped 11 bases from V and 10 bases from J, with 18 bases between. The CDR3 consists of 13 residues. Germline V gene sequence: CDR1 SNHLY, CDR2 FYNNEI. CDR3 sequence: CAGTWTELSPLHF. In DNA form, the CDR3 reads TGTGCCGGGACTTGGACAGAACTCTCACCCCTCCACTTT.

This clone was observed once. The chain joins TRBV5-4 to TRBJ2-7, with D uncertain. CDR1 SGHNT and CDR2 YYREEE come from the germline V gene (reference sequence). There are 12 residues in the CDR3. The V gene lost 4 bases and the J gene lost 4 bases, with 9 bases spanning the gap. CDR3 protein: CASSLDGYEQYF. The CDR3 DNA is TGTGCCAGCAGCCTCGATGGGTACGAGCAGTACTTC. Full variable domain (rest looked up from reference TRBV5-4 and TRBJ2-7): ETGVTQSPTHLIKTRGQQVTLRCSSQSGHNTVSWYQQALGQGPQFIFQYYREEENGRGNFPPRFSGLQFPNYSSELNVNALELDDSALYLCASSLDGYEQYFGPGTRLTVT.

The chain couples TRBV7-2 to TRBJ2-3, with 8 bases that match TRBD2. This CDR3 is 15 amino acids long. Germline V lookup: CDR1 SGHTA, CDR2 FQGNSA. Germline trimming cut 6 bases from V and 4 bases from J; bases unmatched to any gene: 9. As DNA, the CDR3 is TGTGCCAGCAGAGAATCGGGGGGGTCCGCAGATACGCAGTATTTT. Amino acid sequence: CASRESGGSADTQYF.

This rearrangement joins TRBV30 to TRBJ2-5; D might be TRBD2 (6 bases). Germline V gene lookup returns CDR1 GTSNPN and CDR2 SVGIG (reference sequence). The CDR3 length is 14 residues. V shed 4 bases and J shed 2 bases, with 14 bases lying between them. The CDR3 here is CAWNRLGKQETQYF. Written as DNA, the CDR3 is TGTGCCTGGAACCGACTAGGAAAACAAGAGACCCAGTACTTC.

V is TRBV11-1 and J is TRBJ1-2, with D tentatively TRBD1 (6 bases). The CDR3 contains 13 residues. CDR1 SGHAT and CDR2 FQDESV come from the germline V gene (reference sequence). Trimming pared 5 bases from V and 4 bases from J, leaving 11 bases between. The CDR3 coding sequence is TGTGCCAGCAGCATAGACAGGATCTATGGCTACACCTTC. Amino acid sequence: CASSIDRIYGYTF.

This clone was seen only a few times. The rearrangement joins TRBV29-1 to TRBJ1-1; D uncertain. CDR1 and CDR2 from the germline V gene are SQVTM and ANQGSEA. The CDR3 is 14 residues long. V dropped 7 bases and J dropped 0 bases, with 15 bases sitting between them. The CDR3 region has the DNA TGCAGCGGAGCTAACGGGATTTTGAACACTGAAGCTTTCTTT. Its protein is CSGANGILNTEAFF.

CDR3 in amino acids: CSVSSGGSYEQYF. The CDR3 DNA sequence: TGCAGCGTTTCTAGCGGGGGGAGCTACGAGCAGTACTTC. The chain joins TRBV29-1 to TRBJ2-7, with TRBD2 matching 11 bases. With 5 bases clipped from V and 3 bases from J, the junction kept 3 bases outside the gene matches. Germline lookup yields CDR1 SQVTM and CDR2 ANQGSEA. The CDR3 is made up of 13 amino acids.

This clone has only a few counts. This rearrangement joins TRBV2 to TRBJ2-2; D remains ambiguous. The V and J ends lost 3 bases and 4 bases respectively, with 12 bases between them. The CDR3 sequence is 15 residues long. Germline loops: CDR1 SNHLY, CDR2 FYNNEI. Written as DNA, the CDR3 is TGTGCCAGCAGTGATCGAGCGAGAAGCACCGGGGAGCTGTTTTTT. Amino acids: CASSDRARSTGELFF.

The chain uses TRBV6-1 and TRBJ2-5; unclear D gene. The CDR3 totals 14 residues. CDR1 is MNHNS and CDR2 is SASEGT in the germline V gene. Trimming cost V 3 bases and J 4 bases, with 12 bases left between them. CDR3 amino acids: CASSETPRRETQYF. CDR3 bases: TGTGCCAGCAGTGAGACCCCAAGGAGAGAGACCCAGTACTTC.

This clone has just a few counts. This sample includes further DNA sequences coding for the same CDR3. The CDR3 coding sequence is TGCAGCGCAGGGGACACTGAAGCTTTCTTT. The encoded protein is CSAGDTEAFF. The chain has TRBV29-1 and TRBJ1-1; tentatively, D is TRBD1 (6 bases). CDR1 and CDR2 (germline): SQVTM, ANQGSEA. Between the trimmed V and J ends, which lost 7 bases and 3 bases, there was a span of 6 bases. The CDR3 totals 10 residues.

This clone was seen only once. The chain is built from TRBV29-1 and TRBJ1-1, with D possibly TRBD1 on 6 matching bases. Germline V gives CDR1 SQVTM, CDR2 ANQGSEA. This CDR3 region has 14 residues. The ends were cut back, 6 bases at V and 1 base at J, with 15 bases in the middle. CDR3 nucleotides: TGCAGCGTAGGACAGCGTTTATCGAACACTGAAGCTTTCTTT. Protein: CSVGQRLSNTEAFF.

The chain joins TRBV7-2 to TRBJ2-7; a possible D gene is TRBD2 (5 bases). Germline CDR1 SGHTA, CDR2 FQGNSA. The ends were cut back, 1 base at V and 2 bases at J, with 9 bases in the middle. The CDR3 totals 14 residues. CDR3 in amino acids: CASSLGGSPYEQYF. CDR3 sequence (DNA): TGTGCCAGCAGCTTAGGAGGGTCCCCCTACGAGCAGTACTTC.

The DNA of the CDR3 is TGCGCCAGCAGCCGGGACTGGGGGTCCGGGACCCAGTACTTC. It encodes CASSRDWGSGTQYF. The genes are TRBV4-3 and TRBJ2-5; tentatively, D is TRBD2 (6 bases). The CDR3 runs to 14 residues. V shed 4 bases and J shed 7 bases, with 16 bases lying between them. Germline V lookup: CDR1 LGHNA, CDR2 YSLEER.

This chain joins TRBV10-3 and TRBJ1-1; TRBD1 is a possible D gene (5 bases). In germline, CDR1 is ENHRY, CDR2 SYGVKD. Trimming took off 4 bases at V and 1 base at J, with 22 bases between the two ends. CDR3 length equals 18 residues. CDR3 sequence reads: CAISGHSGRQKGNTEAFF. The CDR3 nucleotides read TGTGCCATCAGTGGACACTCGGGACGTCAAAAGGGGAACACTGAAGCTTTCTTT.

The V call is TRBV7-3, the J call TRBJ2-7, with TRBD1 matching 7 bases. The trim removed 4 bases at V and 5 bases at J, leaving 11 bases unmatched. The length of the CDR3 is 15 residues. Germline values: CDR1 SGHTA, CDR2 FQGTGA. The CDR3: CASSSDLTGPDEQYF. For the CDR3, the DNA is TGTGCCAGCAGCTCTGACTTGACAGGGCCAGACGAGCAGTACTTC.